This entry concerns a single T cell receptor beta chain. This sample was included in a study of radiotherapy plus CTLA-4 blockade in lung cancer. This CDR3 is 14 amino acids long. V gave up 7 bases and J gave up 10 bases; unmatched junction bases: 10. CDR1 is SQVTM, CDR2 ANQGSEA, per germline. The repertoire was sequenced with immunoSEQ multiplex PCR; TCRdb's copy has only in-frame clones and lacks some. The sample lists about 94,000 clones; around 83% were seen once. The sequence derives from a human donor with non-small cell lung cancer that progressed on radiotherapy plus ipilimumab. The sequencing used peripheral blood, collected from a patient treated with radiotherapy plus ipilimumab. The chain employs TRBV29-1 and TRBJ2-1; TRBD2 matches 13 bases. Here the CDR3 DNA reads TGCAGCGCTATCGGACTAGCGGGAGAGGGAGAGCAGTTCTTC. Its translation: CSAIGLAGEGEQFF.